This T cell receptor (beta chain) was profiled in a study of shared clonotypes between healthy human individuals. This clone appeared many times. No antigen is known for it. Assay used: immunoSEQ multiplex PCR; TCRdb lists only in-frame clones, some missing. The table has around 1,100,000 clones, roughly 80% seen once. Broader study findings: Since donors were few, the genetic and exposure-history diversity represented was limited.

Sequencing input: memory CD4+ T cells from PBMCs. As to subset: CD45RA-negative fraction. This sequence originates from a man between 18 and 35 years old in good health. Some clones in this sample may be carry-over from other donors' samples.

The CDR3 DNA is TGTGCCAGCAGCTTGCGCGGGAGAAGGCCCGGGGAGCTGTTTTTT. Translation: CASSLRGRRPGELFF. The chain is built from TRBV5-8 and TRBJ2-2, with 7 bases identical to TRBD2. Looked up from germline, CDR1 is SGHTS and CDR2 is YDEGEE. The CDR3 runs 15 residues. The J segment lost 6 bases and the V segment lost 1 base, leaving 6 bases of the junction unmatched.